This entry lists 22 T cell receptor beta chains sequenced from one sample in a study of blood T cell repertoires in COVID-19. The repertoire was sequenced with immunoSEQ multiplex PCR; TCRdb's copy has only in-frame clones and lacks some. The top ten hold 19% of the sample, which has about 94,000 clones, about 80% seen once. The source material was peripheral blood. The receptor source for this set is a human donor in a cohort sampled during active COVID-19.

This clone occurred once. This chain uses TRBV19 with TRBJ2-5, with D perhaps matching TRBD1 (6 bases). Germline loops: CDR1 LNHDA, CDR2 SQIVND (reference sequence). The CDR3 is made up of 14 amino acids. V was pared by 6 bases and J by 1 base, with 12 bases between. The CDR3 loop is CASRATGIQETQYF. CDR3 bases: TGTGCCAGTAGGGCAACAGGGATCCAAGAGACCCAGTACTTC. The whole variable domain, filled in from reference TRBV19 and TRBJ2-5, reads DGGITQSPKYLFRKEGQNVTLSCEQNLNHDAMYWYRQDPGQGLRLIYYSQIVNDFQKGDIAEGYSVSREKKESFPLTVTSAQKNPTAFYLCASRATGIQETQYFGPGTRLLVL.

The chain carries TRBV28 and TRBJ1-2; 10 nucleotides align to TRBD1. Germline V gene data show CDR1 as MDHEN and CDR2 as SYDVKM. The CDR3 totals 14 residues. Trimming cost V 7 bases and J 8 bases; bases outside gene matches: 10. This CDR3 reads CASIPRGTGEGYTF. As DNA, the CDR3 is TGTGCCAGCATCCCACGGGGGACAGGGGAAGGCTACACCTTC.

V and J are TRBV7-9 and TRBJ1-5; 8 bases are a match to TRBD1. Germline lookup yields CDR1 SEHNR and CDR2 FQNEAQ (reference sequence). This CDR3 has 15 residues. V shed 4 bases and J 7 bases; nucleotides not matched to a gene: 9. Written as DNA, the CDR3 is TGTGCCAGCAGCTCAGGGGGCAGAGTATTCCAGCCCCAGCATTTT. Encoded protein: CASSSGGRVFQPQHF.

The rearrangement uses TRBV18 and TRBJ1-1; 9 bases agree with TRBD1. This CDR3 region has 18 residues. The V and J ends lost 1 base and 2 bases, in that order; junction bases with no gene match: 11. Germline V lookup: CDR1 KGHSH, CDR2 LQKENI. CDR3 in DNA: TGTGCCAGCTCACCACGGCCTATTCGGACAGGGGAAAACACTGAAGCTTTCTTT. Its protein product is CASSPRPIRTGENTEAFF.

The chain carries TRBV19 and TRBJ2-7; 13 bases match TRBD2. Trimming at V came to 5 bases and at J to 2 bases, leaving 3 bases not matched to a gene. Germline V gives CDR1 LNHDA, CDR2 SQIVND (reference sequence). The CDR3 contains 15 residues. CDR3: CASSLGTSGAYEQYF. Here the CDR3 DNA reads TGTGCCAGTAGTCTCGGGACTAGCGGGGCCTACGAGCAGTACTTC.

This chain connects TRBV7-3 to TRBJ1-1, with TRBD1 identical over 11 bases. In germline, CDR1 is SGHTA, CDR2 FQGTGA. The CDR3 length is 12 residues. V trimming: 3 bases; J trimming: 10 bases; junction bases outside the gene matches: 1. In DNA form, the CDR3 reads TGTGCCAGCAGCTTGGACAGGGGGCCAGCTTTCTTT. The encoded protein is CASSLDRGPAFF.

This CDR3 is CASSLLSSGSKDEQFF. Written as DNA, the CDR3 is TGTGCCAGCAGCTTGCTAAGTAGCGGGAGTAAAGATGAGCAGTTCTTC. V is TRBV5-6 and J is TRBJ2-1; 9 bases fit TRBD2. The CDR3 runs 16 residues. V was pared by 1 base and J by 8 bases, with 10 bases of the junction left unmatched. Germline-derived CDR1 and CDR2 are SGHDT and YYEEEE.

V and J are TRBV28 and TRBJ2-7; 12 bases agree with TRBD2. Losses at the gene ends were 6 bases for V and 3 bases for J; bases not matched to a gene: 12. This CDR3 comprises 17 residues. Germline lookup yields CDR1 MDHEN and CDR2 SYDVKM. Written as DNA, the CDR3 is TGTGCCAGCAGCTACGGACTAGCGGGATGGTCGGGCTACGAGCAGTACTTC. Protein sequence: CASSYGLAGWSGYEQYF.

The chain links TRBV6-5 to TRBJ1-4; D might be TRBD1 (5 bases). This CDR3 spans 15 amino acids. The germline V gene has CDR1 MNHEY and CDR2 SVGAGI. V lost 2 bases and J 8 bases, leaving 15 bases between the germline ends. CDR3 amino acids: CASSYGGVTGEKLFF. CDR3 bases: TGTGCCAGCAGTTACGGAGGGGTTACAGGAGAAAAACTGTTTTTT.

The chain is built from TRBV7-9 and TRBJ1-2; D is unresolved. The CDR3 is made up of 15 amino acids. Germline values: CDR1 SEHNR, CDR2 FQNEAQ (reference sequence). With 1 base removed from V and 0 bases from J, the gap between germline ends came to 9 bases. CDR3 residues: CASSLERTPNYGYTF. CDR3 coding DNA: TGTGCCAGCAGCTTAGAGCGGACCCCTAACTATGGCTACACCTTC.

This clone was detected only a few times. V usage is TRBV30 and J usage is TRBJ2-7; TRBD1 agrees at 11 bases. The CDR3 spans 13 residues. With V trimmed by 8 bases and J by 6 bases, 9 bases remained unmatched. In germline, CDR1 is GTSNPN, CDR2 SVGIG (reference sequence). The CDR3 DNA sequence: TGTGCCGGGCAGGACAGGGGGCTCGTCGAGCAGTACTTC. Protein: CAGQDRGLVEQYF.

This clone appeared a single time. The chain recombines TRBV5-5 with TRBJ1-1; maybe TRBD1 (6 bases). The V gene lost 0 bases and the J gene lost 4 bases, with 13 bases spanning the gap. This CDR3 comprises 15 residues. CDR1 is SGHKS, CDR2 YYEKEE, per germline (reference sequence). The CDR3 loop is CASSLVGRGVTEAFF. In DNA form, the CDR3 reads TGTGCCAGCAGCTTGGTAGGCAGGGGAGTCACTGAAGCTTTCTTT.

In this sample, this clone turned up a few times. The V gene is TRBV6-5, the J gene TRBJ1-5, with 7 bases identical to TRBD1. In germline, CDR1 is MNHEY, CDR2 SVGAGI. With 10 bases clipped from V and 2 bases from J, the junction kept 8 bases outside the gene matches. This CDR3 has 14 amino acids. DNA of the CDR3: TGTGCCATCGACTCGGGACAGCGCAATCAGCCCCAGCATTTT. It encodes CAIDSGQRNQPQHF.

The chain couples TRBV11-2 to TRBJ1-3, with D maybe TRBD1 (5 bases). Per the germline V gene, CDR1 is SGHAT and CDR2 is FQNNGV. Trimming shortened V by 5 bases and J by 2 bases, and 10 bases separated the two germline ends. CDR3 length: 14 amino acids. The CDR3 DNA sequence: TGTGCCAGCAGCACAGACAGTACTGGAAACACCATATATTTT. This codes for CASSTDSTGNTIYF.

A few counts support this clone. The chain carries TRBV5-6 and TRBJ1-1, with D possibly being TRBD1 (6 bases). V lost 5 bases and J 1 base, leaving 12 bases between the germline ends. CDR1 SGHDT and CDR2 YYEEEE come from the germline V gene. The CDR3 is made up of 14 amino acids. The CDR3 loop reads CASRVQGRNTEAFF. CDR3 DNA sequence: TGTGCCAGCAGGGTACAGGGACGGAACACTGAAGCTTTCTTT.

The CDR3 region has the DNA TGTGCCAGTAAGACCGACGGGGAAGCTAACTATGGCTACACCTTC. The encoded protein is CASKTDGEANYGYTF. This chain joins TRBV10-3 and TRBJ1-2; D gene uncertain. V dropped 10 bases and J dropped 0 bases, with 18 bases sitting between them. This CDR3 spans 15 amino acids. CDR1 and CDR2 (germline): ENHRY, SYGVKD.

There are a few counts of this clone. This chain links TRBV3-1 (or the pseudogene TRBV3-2) with TRBJ2-2; TRBD2 matches at 13 bases. This CDR3 has 16 amino acids. The ends lost 0 bases at V and 8 bases at J; junction bases unmatched: 3. Germline CDR1 and CDR2: LGHDT and YNNKEL (reference sequence). CDR3 in amino acids: CASSQETSGRFGELFF. CDR3 coding DNA: TGTGCCAGCAGCCAAGAGACTAGCGGGAGGTTTGGGGAGCTGTTTTTT.

This chain links TRBV30 with TRBJ1-4; D is possibly TRBD1 (5 bases). Germline CDR1 is GTSNPN and CDR2 is SVGIG (reference sequence). The CDR3 is 14 amino acids. Trimming removed 2 bases at V and 6 bases at J, with 13 bases between. The DNA of the CDR3 is TGTGCCTGGAGTTTGACAGTGGGTGATGAAAAACTGTTTTTT. This sequence encodes CAWSLTVGDEKLFF.

The chain recombines TRBV6-6 with TRBJ1-1; 9 positions agree with TRBD1. After removal of 5 bases from V and 10 bases from J, the junction contained 17 bases not matched to a gene. The V gene's germline CDR1 is MNHNY and CDR2 SVGAGI (reference sequence). The CDR3 loop spans 16 amino acids. DNA for the CDR3: TGTGCCAGCAGTACGGGGAATAGGGGACAGGGTGTCGGAGCTTTCTTT. Its protein is CASSTGNRGQGVGAFF.

Turning to this clone: The same CDR3 also results from other DNA sequences found in this sample. The chain recombines TRBV5-4 with TRBJ2-7; 7 bases are a match to TRBD1. The CDR3 covers 13 residues. Per the germline V gene, CDR1 is SGHNT and CDR2 is YYREEE (reference sequence). V dropped 4 bases and J dropped 3; count of bases not matched to a gene: 4. In DNA, the CDR3 is TGTGCCAGCAGCCCGACAGGGAACTACGAGCAGTACTTC. Protein product: CASSPTGNYEQYF.

The chain carries TRBV27 and TRBJ2-7, with a tentative D call TRBD2 (5 bases). CDR1 is MNHEY and CDR2 is SMNVEV in the germline V gene (reference sequence). V was trimmed by 0 bases and J by 2 bases, leaving 14 bases between them. CDR3 length: 16 amino acids. The CDR3 protein is CASSLSRDYRTYEQYF. The CDR3 region has the DNA TGTGCCAGCAGTTTATCCCGGGATTACCGCACCTACGAGCAGTACTTC.

This clone was recorded a few times. The chain carries TRBV28 and TRBJ1-5; unclear D gene. This CDR3 contains 15 residues. Germline V gene lookup returns CDR1 MDHEN and CDR2 SYDVKM. V lost 3 bases and J lost 14, with 23 bases in between. DNA of the CDR3: TGTGCCAGCAGTTTCCGGGGAGCCTACAGTTCCTCGGAGCATTTT. Translating it yields CASSFRGAYSSSEHF. The variable domain in full, with the rest retrieved from reference TRBV28 and TRBJ1-5, is DVKVTQSSRYLVKRTGEKVFLECVQDMDHENMFWYRQDPGLGLRLIYFSYDVKMKEKGDIPEGYSVSREKKERFSLILESASTNQTSMYLCASSFRGAYSSSEHFGDGTRLSIL.